This T cell receptor beta chain was obtained from a study of T cells expressing NK-cell markers. Overall study: Seven sequenced donors out of eight were HCMV-seropositive, one seronegative. Study-wide findings and caveats: Topping the CD3+CD56-NKG2C+ fraction as well were these clonotypes, in a few donors. What remained unclear was the HCMV specificity of expanded NKG2C+ T cell clones.

Turning to this clonotype: Its antigen is unknown.

Reanalyzing the 5' RACE reads, TCRdb keeps one entry per CDR3 protein, without DNA. This listing includes a few hundred thousand distinct CDR3 sequences. The receptor was derived from a man aged 18-70 years in good health. Sequencing was carried out using blood T cells: a sorted CD56 or NKG2C T cell subset, CD4+ or CD8+ T cells, or bulk PBMC T cells (not recorded which).

CDR3 sequence: CSARLADLSYEQYF. This chain links TRBV20-1 with TRBJ2-7; the TCRdb call, TRBD2, lacks DNA for checking. The CDR3 has 14 residues. Looked up from germline, CDR1 is DFQATT and CDR2 is SNEGSKA (reference sequence).